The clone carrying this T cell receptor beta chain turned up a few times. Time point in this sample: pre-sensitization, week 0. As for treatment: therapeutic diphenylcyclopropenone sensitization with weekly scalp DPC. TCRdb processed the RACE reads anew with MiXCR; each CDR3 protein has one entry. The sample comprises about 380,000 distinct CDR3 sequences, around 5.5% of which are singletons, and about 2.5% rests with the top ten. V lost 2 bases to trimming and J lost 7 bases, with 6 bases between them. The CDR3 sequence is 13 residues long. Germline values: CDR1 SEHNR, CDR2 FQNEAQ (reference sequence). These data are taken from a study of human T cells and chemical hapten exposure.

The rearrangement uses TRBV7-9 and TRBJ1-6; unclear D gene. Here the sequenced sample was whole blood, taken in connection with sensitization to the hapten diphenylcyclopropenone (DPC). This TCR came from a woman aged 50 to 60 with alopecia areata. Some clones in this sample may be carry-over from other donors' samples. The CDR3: CASSLSANSPLHF. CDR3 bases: TGTGCCAGCAGCTTATCTGCGAATTCACCCCTCCACTTT.